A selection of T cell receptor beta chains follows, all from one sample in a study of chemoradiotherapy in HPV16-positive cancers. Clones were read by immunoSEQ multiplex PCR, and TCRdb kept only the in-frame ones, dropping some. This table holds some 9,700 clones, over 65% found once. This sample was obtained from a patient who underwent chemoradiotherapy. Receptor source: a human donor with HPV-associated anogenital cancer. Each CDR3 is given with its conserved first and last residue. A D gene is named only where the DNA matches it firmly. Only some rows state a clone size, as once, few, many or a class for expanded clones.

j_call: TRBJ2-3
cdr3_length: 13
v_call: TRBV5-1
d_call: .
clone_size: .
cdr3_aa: CASSLGQTDTQYF
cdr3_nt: TGCGCCAGCAGCTTGGGACAAACAGATACGCAGTATTTT

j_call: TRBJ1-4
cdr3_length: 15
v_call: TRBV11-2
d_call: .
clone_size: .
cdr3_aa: CASSLRPSPEEKLFF
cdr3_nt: TGTGCCAGCAGCTTAAGGCCCAGCCCCGAAGAAAAACTGTTTTTT

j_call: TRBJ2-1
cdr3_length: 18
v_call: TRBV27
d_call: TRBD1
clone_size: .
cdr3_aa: CASRAGTGGGFGYNEQFF
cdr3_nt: TGTGCCAGCAGAGCCGGGACAGGGGGCGGCTTTGGATACAATGAGCAGTTCTTC

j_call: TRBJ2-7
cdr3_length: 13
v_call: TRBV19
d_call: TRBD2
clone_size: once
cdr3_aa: CASSPTSGVEQYF
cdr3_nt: TGTGCCAGTAGTCCGACTAGCGGGGTCGAGCAGTACTTC

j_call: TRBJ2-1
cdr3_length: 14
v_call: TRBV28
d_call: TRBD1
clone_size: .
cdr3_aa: CASSLGQGLHEQFF
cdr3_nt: TGTGCCAGCAGCCTCGGACAGGGCTTGCATGAGCAGTTCTTC

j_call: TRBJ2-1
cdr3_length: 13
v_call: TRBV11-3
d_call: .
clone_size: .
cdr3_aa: CASSFTRTAEQFF
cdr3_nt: TGTGCCAGCAGCTTTACTAGAACGGCTGAGCAGTTCTTC

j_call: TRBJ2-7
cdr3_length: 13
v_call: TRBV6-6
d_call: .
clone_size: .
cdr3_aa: CASSYSNDYEQYF
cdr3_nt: TGTGCCAGCAGTTACTCGAATGACTACGAGCAGTACTTC

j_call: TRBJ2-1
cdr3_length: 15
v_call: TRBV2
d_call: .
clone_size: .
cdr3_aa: CASSGRDSANNEQFF
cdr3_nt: TGTGCCAGCAGTGGCCGGGACTCAGCCAACAATGAGCAGTTCTTC

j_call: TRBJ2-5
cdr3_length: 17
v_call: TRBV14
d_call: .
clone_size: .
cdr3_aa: CASSQVMWGVNQETQYF
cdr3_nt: TGTGCCAGCAGCCAAGTTATGTGGGGCGTTAACCAAGAGACCCAGTACTTC

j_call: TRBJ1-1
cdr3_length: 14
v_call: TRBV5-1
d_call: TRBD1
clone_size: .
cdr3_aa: CASSLTGGDTEAFF
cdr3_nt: TGCGCCAGCAGCTTGACAGGGGGAGACACTGAAGCTTTCTTT

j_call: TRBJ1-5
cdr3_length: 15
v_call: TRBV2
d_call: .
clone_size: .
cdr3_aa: CASRKGRIRNQPQHF
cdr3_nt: TGTGCCAGCAGGAAAGGGCGTATTCGCAATCAGCCCCAGCATTTT

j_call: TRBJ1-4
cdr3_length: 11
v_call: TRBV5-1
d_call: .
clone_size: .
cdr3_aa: CASSLGEKLFF
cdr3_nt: TGCGCCAGCAGCTTGGGTGAAAAACTGTTTTTT

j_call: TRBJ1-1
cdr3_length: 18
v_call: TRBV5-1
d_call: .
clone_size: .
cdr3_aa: CASSFTFRTVSLNTEAFF
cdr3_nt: TGCGCCAGCAGTTTTACCTTCAGGACAGTCTCTTTGAACACTGAAGCTTTCTTT

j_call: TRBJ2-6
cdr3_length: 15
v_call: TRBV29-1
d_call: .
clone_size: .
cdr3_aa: CSVEGSGSGANVLTF
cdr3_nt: TGCAGCGTTGAAGGGTCTGGCTCTGGGGCCAACGTCCTGACTTTC

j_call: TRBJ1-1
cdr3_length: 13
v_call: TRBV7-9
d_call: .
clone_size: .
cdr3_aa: CASSLDGGTEAFF
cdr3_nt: TGTGCCAGCAGCTTAGATGGGGGCACTGAAGCTTTCTTT

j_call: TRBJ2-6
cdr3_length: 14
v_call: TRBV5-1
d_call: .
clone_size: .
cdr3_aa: CASSLASGANVLTF
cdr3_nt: TGCGCCAGCAGCTTGGCCTCTGGGGCCAACGTCCTGACTTTC

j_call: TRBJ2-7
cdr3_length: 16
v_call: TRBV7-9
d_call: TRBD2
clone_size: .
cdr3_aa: CASSFPPGGLFYEQYF
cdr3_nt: TGTGCCAGCAGCTTTCCCCCGGGGGGGCTCTTCTACGAGCAGTACTTC

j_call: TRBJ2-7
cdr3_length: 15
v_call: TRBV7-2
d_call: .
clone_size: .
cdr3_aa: CASSLAGQGIYEQYF
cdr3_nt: TGTGCCAGCAGCTTAGCGGGGCAGGGAATTTACGAGCAGTACTTC

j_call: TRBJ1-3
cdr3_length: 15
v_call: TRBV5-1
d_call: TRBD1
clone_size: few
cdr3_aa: CASSPQGARGNTIYF
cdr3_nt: TGCGCCAGCAGCCCCCAGGGGGCGCGGGGAAACACCATATATTTT

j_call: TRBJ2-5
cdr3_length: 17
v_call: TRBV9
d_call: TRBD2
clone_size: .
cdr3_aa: CASSVTTSGGYQETQYF
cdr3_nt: TGTGCCAGCAGCGTCACCACTAGCGGGGGATACCAAGAGACCCAGTACTTC

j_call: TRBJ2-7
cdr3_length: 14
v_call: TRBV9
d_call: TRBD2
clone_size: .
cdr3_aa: CASSTSGGAGEQYF
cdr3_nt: TGTGCCAGCAGCACTAGCGGGGGGGCCGGCGAGCAGTACTTC

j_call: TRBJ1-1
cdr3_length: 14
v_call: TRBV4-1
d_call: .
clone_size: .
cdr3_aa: CASSLFGQPTEAFF
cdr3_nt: TGCGCCAGCAGCCTTTTTGGGCAGCCCACAGAAGCTTTCTTT

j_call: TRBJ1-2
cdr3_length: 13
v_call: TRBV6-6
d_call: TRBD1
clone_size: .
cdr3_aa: CASSYGGTDRYTF
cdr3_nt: TGTGCCAGCAGTTACGGGGGGACAGACCGCTACACCTTC

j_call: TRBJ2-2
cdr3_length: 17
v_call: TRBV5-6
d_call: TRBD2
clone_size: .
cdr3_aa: CASSLTSGGTNTGELFF
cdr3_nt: TGTGCCAGCAGCCTTACTAGCGGGGGGACGAACACCGGGGAGCTGTTTTTT

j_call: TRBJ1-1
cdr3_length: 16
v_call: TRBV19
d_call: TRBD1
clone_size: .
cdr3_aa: CASSILIGQELTEAFF
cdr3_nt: TGTGCCAGTAGTATACTAATCGGACAGGAACTCACTGAAGCTTTCTTT

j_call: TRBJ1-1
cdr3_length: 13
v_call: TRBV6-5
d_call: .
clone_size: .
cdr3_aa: CASSDGMNTEAFF
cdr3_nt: TGTGCCAGCAGTGATGGGATGAACACTGAAGCTTTCTTT

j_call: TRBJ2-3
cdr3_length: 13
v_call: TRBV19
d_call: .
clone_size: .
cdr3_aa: CASNQFREDTQYF
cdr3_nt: TGTGCCAGTAACCAATTCAGGGAAGATACGCAGTATTTT

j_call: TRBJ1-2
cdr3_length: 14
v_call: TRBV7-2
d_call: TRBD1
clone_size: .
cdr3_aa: CASSKQGARDGYTF
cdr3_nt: TGTGCCAGCAGCAAGCAGGGGGCTCGTGATGGCTACACCTTC

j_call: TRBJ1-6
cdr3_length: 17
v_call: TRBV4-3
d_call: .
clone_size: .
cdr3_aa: CASSQDPPTVSIWPLHF
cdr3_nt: TGCGCCAGCAGCCAAGATCCCCCAACAGTCTCCATATGGCCCCTCCACTTT

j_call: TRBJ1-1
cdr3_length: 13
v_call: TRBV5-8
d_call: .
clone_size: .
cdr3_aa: CASSLAPNTEAFF
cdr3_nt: TGTGCCAGCAGCTTGGCGCCGAACACTGAAGCTTTCTTT

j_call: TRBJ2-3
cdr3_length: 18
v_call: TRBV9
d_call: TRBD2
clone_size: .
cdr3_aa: CASSVAGWASGEVDTQYF
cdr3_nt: TGTGCCAGCAGCGTAGCTGGGTGGGCTAGCGGGGAGGTAGATACGCAGTATTTT

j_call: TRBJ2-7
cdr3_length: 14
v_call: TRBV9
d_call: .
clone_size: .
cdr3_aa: CASSVRYESYEQYF
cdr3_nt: TGTGCCAGCAGCGTAAGGTATGAAAGTTACGAGCAGTACTTC

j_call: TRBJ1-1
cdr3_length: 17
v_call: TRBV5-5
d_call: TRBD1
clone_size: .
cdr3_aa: CASSTQTGQPLNTEAFF
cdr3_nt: TGTGCCAGCAGCACCCAGACGGGACAGCCACTGAACACTGAAGCTTTCTTT

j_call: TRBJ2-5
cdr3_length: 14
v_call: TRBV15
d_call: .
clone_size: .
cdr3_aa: CATSREPRQETQYF
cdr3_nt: TGTGCCACCAGCAGAGAACCCCGTCAAGAGACCCAGTACTTC

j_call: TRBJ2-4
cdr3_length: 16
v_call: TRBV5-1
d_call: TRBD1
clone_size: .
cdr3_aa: CASSEGTAGAKNIQYF
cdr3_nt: TGCGCCAGCAGCGAGGGGACAGCTGGTGCCAAAAACATTCAGTACTTC

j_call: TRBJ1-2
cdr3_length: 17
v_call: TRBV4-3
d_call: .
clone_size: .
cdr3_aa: CASSHIVGDGGGYGYTF
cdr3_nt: TGCGCCAGCAGCCATATTGTGGGGGACGGCGGAGGGTATGGCTACACCTTC

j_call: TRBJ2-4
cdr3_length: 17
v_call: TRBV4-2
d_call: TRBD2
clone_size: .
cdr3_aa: CASSQDSSGGAKNIQYF
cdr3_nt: TGTGCCAGCAGCCAAGATTCTAGCGGGGGTGCCAAAAACATTCAGTACTTC

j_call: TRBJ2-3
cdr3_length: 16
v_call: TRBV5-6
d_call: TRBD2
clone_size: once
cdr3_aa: CASSPLSSGGADTQYF
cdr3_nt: TGTGCCAGCAGCCCCCTCTCTAGCGGGGGGGCAGATACGCAGTATTTT

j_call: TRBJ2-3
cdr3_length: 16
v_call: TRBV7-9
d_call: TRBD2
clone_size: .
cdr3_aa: CASSLISGGPPDTQYF
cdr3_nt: TGTGCCAGCAGCTTGATTAGCGGGGGGCCTCCAGATACGCAGTATTTT

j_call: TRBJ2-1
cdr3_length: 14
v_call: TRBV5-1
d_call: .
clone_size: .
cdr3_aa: CASRETTSDGEQFF
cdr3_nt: TGCGCCAGCAGAGAAACTACTAGTGACGGTGAGCAGTTCTTC

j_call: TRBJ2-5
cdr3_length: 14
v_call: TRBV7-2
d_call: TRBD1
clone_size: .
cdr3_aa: CASSMTGWQETQYF
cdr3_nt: TGTGCCAGCAGCATGACAGGGTGGCAAGAGACCCAGTACTTC

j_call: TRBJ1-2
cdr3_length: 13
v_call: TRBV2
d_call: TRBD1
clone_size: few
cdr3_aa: CASSVRGSDGYTF
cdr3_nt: TGTGCCAGCAGTGTCAGGGGGAGTGATGGCTACACCTTC

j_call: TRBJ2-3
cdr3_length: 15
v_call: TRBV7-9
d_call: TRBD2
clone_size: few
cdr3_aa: CASPTGSGGTDTQYF
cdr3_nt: TGTGCCAGCCCCACTGGGAGCGGGGGGACAGATACGCAGTATTTT

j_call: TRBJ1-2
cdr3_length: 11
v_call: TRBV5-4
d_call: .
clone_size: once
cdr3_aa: CASSLAGAYTF
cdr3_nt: TGTGCCAGCAGCTTGGCGGGCGCCTACACCTTC

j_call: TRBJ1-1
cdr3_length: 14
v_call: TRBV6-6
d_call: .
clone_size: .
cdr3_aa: CASSYTGQNTEAFF
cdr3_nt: TGTGCCAGCAGTTACACGGGACAGAACACTGAAGCTTTCTTT

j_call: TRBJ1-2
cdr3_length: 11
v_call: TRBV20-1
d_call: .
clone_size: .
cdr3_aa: CSARQTVRDTF
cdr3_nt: TGCAGTGCTAGACAGACCGTCCGGGACACCTTC

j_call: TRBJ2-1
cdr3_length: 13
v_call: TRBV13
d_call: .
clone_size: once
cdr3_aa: CASSLGRRNEQFF
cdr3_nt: TGTGCCAGCAGCTTAGGCCGACGAAATGAGCAGTTCTTC

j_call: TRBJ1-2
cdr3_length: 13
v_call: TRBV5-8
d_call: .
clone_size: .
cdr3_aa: CASSLGGFYGYTF
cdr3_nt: TGTGCCAGCAGCTTGGGGGGGTTCTATGGCTACACCTTC

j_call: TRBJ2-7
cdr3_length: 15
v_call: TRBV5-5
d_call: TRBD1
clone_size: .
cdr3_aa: CASSPWTGTKDEQYF
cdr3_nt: TGTGCCAGCAGCCCATGGACAGGGACAAAGGACGAGCAGTACTTC